Following are 32 T cell receptor beta chains from one sample sequenced in a study of shared clonotypes between healthy human individuals. Using immunoSEQ multiplex PCR, the repertoire was profiled, and TCRdb retains in-frame clones only, with some absent. The sample lists about 710,000 clones; roughly 72% were seen once. The specimen was memory CD4+ T cells sorted from blood. Stated subset: CD45RA-negative fraction. The receptors come from a woman aged 25-40 years in good health.

The chain combines TRBV5-4 with TRBJ2-1; 10 bases fit TRBD2. Per germline, CDR1 SGHNT and CDR2 YYREEE (reference sequence). There are 17 residues in the CDR3. V gave up 2 bases and J gave up 4 bases; unmatched junction bases: 9. Here the CDR3 reads CASSFSAGLASYNEQFF. For the CDR3, the DNA is TGTGCCAGCAGCTTTTCTGCGGGACTAGCGAGTTACAATGAGCAGTTCTTC.

The DNA of the CDR3 is TGTGCCAGCAGTGACCTGGGGGGGCTTCCCGAGCAGTACTTC. Its translation: CASSDLGGLPEQYF. The chain joins TRBV25-1 to TRBJ2-7, with D perhaps matching TRBD2 (7 bases). V was clipped by 3 bases and J by 6 bases, with 15 bases between them. Germline assignment: CDR1 MGHDK and CDR2 SYGVNS. The CDR3 runs to 14 residues.

The V and J genes are TRBV30 and TRBJ2-2; no definite D call. The CDR3 runs to 12 residues. In germline, CDR1 is GTSNPN, CDR2 SVGIG (reference sequence). CDR3 coding DNA: TGTGCTCGGAGCTGGAACACCGGGGAGCTGTTTTTT. It is translated as CARSWNTGELFF.

The gene calls are TRBV7-2 and TRBJ1-3, with no clear D. The V end lost 0 bases, the J end lost 8 bases, and 5 bases lay between the germline ends. In germline, CDR1 is SGHTA, CDR2 FQGNSA. There are 12 residues in the CDR3. DNA of the CDR3: TGTGCCAGCAGCTTAGCAGGGCACACCATATATTTT. This codes for CASSLAGHTIYF.

The chain's CDR3 is CAISGGTTDFKNIQYF. The DNA of the CDR3 is TGTGCCATCAGTGGGGGGACTACCGATTTCAAAAACATTCAGTACTTC. The rearrangement uses TRBV10-3 and TRBJ2-4, with TRBD2 matching over 7 bases. CDR3 length equals 16 residues. The V and J ends lost 4 bases and 3 bases, in that order; junction bases with no gene match: 9. CDR1 ENHRY and CDR2 SYGVKD come from the germline V gene.

Only one count was recorded for this clone. The CDR3: CASTKGGHLSYEQYF. DNA of the CDR3: TGTGCCAGCACTAAAGGAGGGCATCTCTCCTACGAGCAGTACTTC. V usage is TRBV28 and J usage is TRBJ2-7; a weak D match, TRBD2 (6 bases). The CDR3 length is 15 residues. V was cut by 7 bases and J by 0 bases, with 16 bases left in between. Germline V gene lookup returns CDR1 MDHEN and CDR2 SYDVKM.

CDR3 sequence (DNA): TGTGCCAGCAGCCGGACAGTGATCACAGATACGCAGTATTTT. It is translated as CASSRTVITDTQYF. The V call is TRBV6-5, the J call TRBJ2-3; D is possibly TRBD1 (6 bases). V lost 6 bases and J 2 bases, leaving 12 bases between the germline ends. The CDR3 is made up of 14 amino acids. Looked up from germline, CDR1 is MNHEY and CDR2 is SVGAGI.

In this sample, this clone turned up once. The CDR3 spells CASTIGRLNTQYF. The CDR3 coding sequence is TGTGCCAGCACTATCGGGAGGTTAAATACGCAGTATTTT. The V and J genes are TRBV28 and TRBJ2-3; 7 bases align to TRBD2. The CDR3 runs 13 residues. Unmatched junction bases numbered 8, after V lost 7 bases and J lost 7 bases. Germline V CDR1 and CDR2: MDHEN, SYDVKM.

The CDR3 nucleotides are TGCGCCAGCAGCCAAGGTGTAGTCTCTGGAAACACCATATATTTT. It yields the protein CASSQGVVSGNTIYF. The chain is built from TRBV4-1 and TRBJ1-3; D is unresolved. In germline, CDR1 is MGHRA, CDR2 YSYEKL. The CDR3 is made up of 15 amino acids. Trimming cost V 1 base and J 0 bases, with 7 bases left between them.

This clone was recorded many times. This chain's CDR3 is CASRPGPASYEQYF. The DNA for the CDR3 is TGTGCCAGCAGGCCGGGGCCCGCCTCCTACGAGCAGTACTTC. This chain uses TRBV6-6 with TRBJ2-7; possibly TRBD1 or TRBD2 for D (5 bases each). The germline V gene has CDR1 MNHNY and CDR2 SVGAGI (reference sequence). The CDR3 is 14 amino acids. V lost 6 bases, J lost 0 bases, and 12 bases lay in between.

This clone was observed a few times. The chain joins TRBV5-6 to TRBJ2-2; TRBD2 is a possible D gene (5 bases). The CDR3 spans 15 residues. In germline, CDR1 is SGHDT, CDR2 YYEEEE. V was pared by 4 bases and J by 4 bases, with 14 bases between. Here the CDR3 DNA reads TGTGCCAGCAGCACACTCTTAGCGAGCACCGGGGAGCTGTTTTTT. As protein: CASSTLLASTGELFF. Filled out from reference TRBV5-6 and TRBJ2-2, the complete variable domain reads DAGVTQSPTHLIKTRGQQVTLRCSPKSGHDTVSWYQQALGQGPQFIFQYYEEEERQRGNFPDRFSGHQFPNYSSELNVNALLLGDSALYLCASSTLLASTGELFFGEGSRLTVL.

The chain carries TRBV5-8 and TRBJ1-5; D gene ambiguous. The CDR3 is 11 amino acids. Per germline, CDR1 SGHTS and CDR2 YDEGEE. Between the trimmed V and J ends, which lost 4 bases and 3 bases, there was a span of 2 bases. CDR3 region: CASSHNQPQHF. For the CDR3, the DNA is TGTGCCAGCAGCCACAATCAGCCCCAGCATTTT. Complete variable domain (other parts from reference TRBV5-8 and TRBJ1-5): EAGVTQSPTHLIKTRGQQATLRCSPISGHTSVYWYQQALGLGLQFLLWYDEGEERNRGNFPPRFSGRQFPNYSSELNVNALELEDSALYLCASSHNQPQHFGDGTRLSIL.

The V gene is TRBV6-5, the J gene TRBJ2-4, with 7 bases aligning to TRBD2. The CDR3 is 11 residues long. V shed 2 bases and J 15 bases; nucleotides not matched to a gene: 4. The germline V gene encodes CDR1 MNHEY and CDR2 SVGAGI. CDR3 in amino acids: CASSYGGDRYF. The CDR3 DNA sequence: TGTGCCAGCAGTTACGGGGGGGACCGGTACTTC.

The rearrangement uses TRBV10-3 and TRBJ2-5, with D uncertain. From germline, CDR1 is ENHRY and CDR2 SYGVKD. This CDR3 has 14 residues. V was trimmed by 10 bases and J by 3 bases, leaving 18 bases between them. CDR3 bases: TGTGCCACCAGACCTTGGACGGAGAAAGAGACCCAGTACTTC. Its protein product is CATRPWTEKETQYF.

The genes are TRBV19 and TRBJ2-3; D not certain. CDR1 and CDR2 from the germline V gene are LNHDA and SQIVND (reference sequence). Trimming took off 5 bases at V and 0 bases at J, with 9 bases between the two ends. This CDR3 comprises 14 residues. CDR3 in DNA: TGTGCCAGTAGTCCCCCCGAGAGCACAGATACGCAGTATTTT. Protein: CASSPPESTDTQYF.

The V and J genes are TRBV14 and TRBJ2-5; 8 bases map to TRBD1. The CDR3 is 16 amino acids. CDR1 and CDR2 from the germline V gene are SGHDN and FVKESK. With V trimmed by 3 bases and J by 3 bases, 9 bases remained unmatched. This CDR3 is CASSHRTGRGKETQYF. The CDR3 DNA follows: TGTGCCAGCAGCCACAGGACAGGGAGAGGGAAAGAGACCCAGTACTTC.

The chain carries TRBV18 and TRBJ2-5; tentative D call: TRBD2 (5 bases). Germline V lookup: CDR1 KGHSH, CDR2 LQKENI. V gave up 0 bases and J gave up 2 bases, with 19 bases separating them. The CDR3 contains 18 residues. This CDR3 is CASSPPPVWLAFQETQYF. DNA of the CDR3: TGTGCCAGCTCACCACCCCCGGTTTGGTTAGCGTTTCAAGAGACCCAGTACTTC.

This clone was recorded once. CDR3: CASSLQTDVSYTF. CDR3 in DNA: TGTGCCAGCAGCTTACAGACGGACGTTAGCTACACCTTC. The chain uses TRBV7-9 and TRBJ1-2; D call uncertain. There are 13 residues in the CDR3. Germline V gene sequence: CDR1 SEHNR, CDR2 FQNEAQ (reference sequence). V dropped 2 bases and J dropped 9 bases, with 13 bases sitting between them.

This sequence joins TRBV6-1 and TRBJ1-2; the D is unclear. The V end lost 5 bases, the J end lost 4 bases, and 17 bases lay between the germline ends. Germline-derived CDR1 and CDR2 are MNHNS and SASEGT. The CDR3 contains 15 residues. CDR3: CASSPLAWSSYGYTF. The DNA of the CDR3 is TGTGCCAGCAGTCCACTGGCCTGGTCCAGCTATGGCTACACCTTC.

This clone was counted a single time. V gene TRBV9 combines with J gene TRBJ2-1, with D unresolved. Germline CDR1 is SGDLS and CDR2 is YYNGEE. The V and J ends lost 0 bases and 2 bases respectively, with 15 bases between them. CDR3 length: 17 amino acids. The chain's CDR3 is CASSVDRSRLAYNEQFF. The DNA for the CDR3 is TGTGCCAGCAGCGTAGACCGATCAAGGCTCGCCTACAATGAGCAGTTCTTC.

This clone turned up a few times. The sample has other DNA sequences that encode this CDR3 too. V usage is TRBV28 and J usage is TRBJ2-1, with no clear D. The CDR3 contains 13 residues. Germline CDR1 and CDR2: MDHEN and SYDVKM. V dropped 5 bases and J dropped 7 bases, with 12 bases sitting between them. The chain's CDR3 is CASSLPVLNEQFF. In DNA form, the CDR3 reads TGTGCCAGCAGTCTCCCGGTATTGAATGAGCAGTTCTTC.

This chain joins TRBV2 and TRBJ2-2, with a possible D match to TRBD1 (5 bases). The CDR3 has 15 amino acids. V was shortened by 4 bases and J by 0 bases, with 9 bases between the two germline ends. Germline values: CDR1 SNHLY, CDR2 FYNNEI. In DNA, the CDR3 is TGTGCCAGCAGTGTGCAGGGCGCGAACACCGGGGAGCTGTTTTTT. This translates into CASSVQGANTGELFF.

The V and J genes are TRBV28 and TRBJ1-2, with D uncertain. V dropped 6 bases and J dropped 0 bases, with 14 bases sitting between them. The CDR3 contains 15 residues. Germline-derived CDR1 and CDR2 are MDHEN and SYDVKM. The DNA for the CDR3 is TGTGCCAGCAGAGGGTACAGCTCCACTAACTATGGCTACACCTTC. Translation: CASRGYSSTNYGYTF.

Concerning this clone itself: Other DNA sequences in the same sample also yield this CDR3. The rearrangement uses TRBV6-5 and TRBJ2-7, with D perhaps matching TRBD1 or TRBD2 (5 bases each). CDR1 and CDR2 from the germline V gene are MNHEY and SVGAGI. The CDR3 covers 14 residues. With 4 bases removed from V and 2 bases from J, the gap between germline ends came to 12 bases. CDR3 DNA: TGTGCCAGCAGTTCAGGGACGGCGACCTACGAGCAGTACTTC. Its translation is CASSSGTATYEQYF.

This clone came up a few times. This same CDR3 is encoded by further DNA sequences in the sample. The genes are TRBV6-6 and TRBJ1-2; 7 bases align to TRBD1. The CDR3 consists of 13 residues. J was trimmed by 3 bases and V by 5 bases; bases with no gene match: 3. Germline values: CDR1 MNHNY, CDR2 SVGAGI (reference sequence). In DNA, the CDR3 is TGTGCCAGCAGTCCCACAGGGGACTATGGCTACACCTTC. As protein: CASSPTGDYGYTF.

The sample holds one count of this clone. V is TRBV2 and J is TRBJ2-4; D gene uncertain. Germline CDR1 reads SNHLY; CDR2 reads FYNNEI. Deletions cut 4 bases from V and 3 bases from J, with 4 bases between. The CDR3 runs to 12 residues. Here the CDR3 DNA reads TGTGCCAGCAGTGTAGTCAAAAACATTCAGTACTTC. Protein product: CASSVVKNIQYF.

In the case of this clone: Since a much larger clone is just one base distant, this may be a read error. At the DNA level, this CDR3 is encoded by other sequences in the same sample as well. The gene calls are TRBV7-2 and TRBJ2-2; 13 bases are a match to TRBD2. Germline assignment: CDR1 SGHTA and CDR2 FQGNSA. CDR3 length equals 17 residues. Trimming removed 4 bases from V and 2 bases from J; junction bases left unmatched: 4. CDR3 bases: TGTGCCAGCAGCTCCGGACTAGCGGGAGTCAACACCGGGGAGCTGTTTTTT. It specifies CASSSGLAGVNTGELFF.

This clone was observed at least ten times. The chain combines TRBV5-1 with TRBJ2-5; TRBD1 matches 8 bases. After removal of 3 bases from V and 6 bases from J, the junction contained 10 bases not matched to a gene. From germline, CDR1 is SGHRS and CDR2 YFSETQ. The CDR3 consists of 15 residues. The CDR3: CASSWATDRAKTQYF. The CDR3 DNA reads TGCGCCAGCAGCTGGGCGACGGACAGGGCGAAGACCCAGTACTTC.

The chain joins TRBV28 to TRBJ1-1, with TRBD1 identical over 7 bases. The CDR3 is made up of 13 amino acids. Losses at the gene ends were 6 bases for V and 7 bases for J; bases not matched to a gene: 8. Germline V CDR1 and CDR2: MDHEN, SYDVKM. CDR3 protein: CASSTYRGYEAFF. The CDR3 DNA reads as TGTGCCAGCAGCACTTACAGGGGTTATGAAGCTTTCTTT.

V usage is TRBV7-8 and J usage is TRBJ2-7, with TRBD2 matching over 11 bases. Germline CDR1 reads SGHVS; CDR2 reads FQNEAQ. J gave up 3 bases and V 5 bases, and 9 bases lay outside the gene matches. The CDR3 totals 16 residues. CDR3 region: CASSPRLAGQIYEQYF. The CDR3 DNA sequence: TGTGCCAGCAGCCCTCGACTAGCGGGGCAGATCTACGAGCAGTACTTC.

The chain recombines TRBV2 with TRBJ2-3; TRBD2 matches at 12 bases. The germline V gene has CDR1 SNHLY and CDR2 FYNNEI. The CDR3 runs 15 residues. V lost 8 bases and J lost 4; bases outside the gene matches: 7. CDR3 DNA sequence: TGTGCCAGCGGGGGACTAGCGGGTATCGCAGATACGCAGTATTTT. Its protein is CASGGLAGIADTQYF.

This clone appeared many times. The chain links TRBV15 to TRBJ2-7, with 9 bases matching TRBD2. The germline V gene encodes CDR1 LNHNV and CDR2 YYDKDF (reference sequence). CDR3 length equals 13 residues. Losses at the gene ends were 8 bases for V and 4 bases for J; bases not matched to a gene: 6. CDR3: CATGAGGGYEQYF. DNA for the CDR3: TGTGCCACCGGAGCGGGAGGAGGGTACGAGCAGTACTTC.